Listed below are T cell receptor beta chains from one sample, sequenced in a study of blood T cells in healthy people across ages. A single record per CDR3 protein comes from TCRdb applying MiXCR to the 5' RACE reads. The repertoire holds about a million distinct CDR3 sequences, with roughly 50% as singletons. Specimen: blood. The receptors here all came from a man aged 30 to 39 in good health. Each CDR3 is given without its conserved first and last residue. A D gene is named only where the DNA matches it firmly.

d_gene | v_gene | CDR3aa
TRBD2 | TRBV4-3 | ASSQDRGGLKNIQY
. | TRBV5-1 | ASSSWGDYEQY
. | TRBV5-1 | ASSLASAGGSQETQY
TRBD1 | TRBV4-1 | ASSAPGQSSTDTQY
. | TRBV4-1 | ASSQAGGSGANVLT
. | TRBV6-1 | ASSESFLKQY
. | TRBV29-1 | SVDWANYGYT
. | TRBV7-3 | ASSWDKGRSSYVQY
. | TRBV5-1 | ASSLGSIEDNLSYEQY
. | TRBV6-1 | ASSHLFEASDKTKNIQY
. | TRBV11-2 | ASRAIRGQETQY
TRBD2 | TRBV4-2 | ASSPSGRGDTQY
TRBD1 | TRBV29-1 | SGIQGVTDTQY
. | TRBV7-9 | ASSSRHDDTQY
. | TRBV27 | ASSFLPLREETQY
TRBD1 | TRBV27 | ASSSTGQDSYEQY
TRBD1 | TRBV7-2 | ASSLGMTGNGYT
. | TRBV5-6 | ASSKDRLDYGYT
. | TRBV12-3/TRBV12-4 | ASTSGSGGYT
TRBD1 | TRBV10-3 | AIGRGDSNNSPLH
TRBD1 | TRBV7-9 | ASSLGTGTLGYT
. | TRBV12-3/TRBV12-4 | ASTDGGTYNEQF
TRBD1 | TRBV6-6 | ASSYGVGGGGQPQH
. | TRBV3-1 | ASSQDGQYGYT
. | TRBV6-1 | ASTQPDRDNYGYT
TRBD1 | TRBV11-1 | ASSSRDRTSYEQY
. | TRBV9 | ASSVAQGDYGYT